The 3 T cell receptor beta chains below all came from one sample that was sequenced in a study of tumor-infiltrating lymphocytes in primary liver carcinoma. Priming with a constant-region primer yielded TCR beta cDNA from roughly 500 ng total RNA. Each TCR beta library was derived from three nested multiplex PCR rounds that employed slightly modified ARM-PCR. Investigators reported that the first two PCR rounds, at about 11 cycles each, used TRBV1-TRBV30 forward primers with a C-beta reverse primer. TCRdb called the multiplex PCR reads again in MiXCR, with one record for every CDR3 protein. The repertoire holds fewer than 75,000 distinct CDR3 sequences, with about three quarters as singletons. Scientists recovered RNA and DNA together from approximately 20-30 mg of unsorted bulk tissue. The sample was liver tumor tissue from sampling region 4. Specified subset: tumor region T4, right-lateral pole. These receptors were collected from a man aged 40-49 years with primary liver carcinoma and hepatitis B virus infection.

As concerns this clonotype: An end of the junction differs from the germline gene, which may be a read error. The genes are TRBV5-6 and TRBJ2-2; 7 bases line up with TRBD2. The CDR3 is made up of 20 amino acids. Per the germline V gene, CDR1 is SGHDT and CDR2 is YYEEEE. The DNA for the CDR3 is TGTACCAGCAGCCTAGTAATCAGTGGCGGGAGCCATACGAACACCGGGGAGTTGTTTTTT. Encoded protein: CTSSLVISGGSHTNTGELFF.

V gene TRBV5-1 combines with J gene TRBJ2-3; possibly TRBD1 for D (6 bases). The V and J ends lost 6 bases and 3 bases respectively, with 26 bases between them. The CDR3 runs to 18 residues. Looked up from germline, CDR1 is SGHRS and CDR2 is YFSETQ. The CDR3, as DNA: TGCGCCAGCAACCAGGGACAAACCTTCCCCCCATCTACAGATACGCAGTATTTT. Protein product: CASNQGQTFPPSTDTQYF.

This clonotype was seen only once. The junction and the germline gene differ at one end; a read error may be behind it. The chain combines TRBV10-3 with TRBJ2-2, with D possibly TRBD2 on 5 matching bases. Germline loops: CDR1 ENHRY, CDR2 SYGVKD. CDR3 size: 13 residues. This CDR3 reads CAISTDHTGKLFF. The CDR3 DNA reads as TGTGCCATCAGTACGGATCACACCGGGAAGCTGTTTTTC.